This T cell receptor beta chain originates from a study of T-cell reconstitution after alpha-beta-depleted transplantation in children. Findings and limits, study-wide: It was surviving recipient T cells and thymic progenitors that gave some patients high TCRbeta diversity at day 60.

Comments on this clonotype: Its antigen is currently unknown.

V lost 0 bases to trimming and J lost 8 bases, with 14 bases between them. The CDR3 is made up of 14 amino acids. Germline CDR1 reads SGHRS; CDR2 reads YFSETQ. Unique molecular identifiers were used in preparing the TCRbeta library. TCRdb re-analysed the PCR reads in MiXCR, keeping a single row per CDR3 protein. The sample lists about 980,000 distinct CDR3 sequences; roughly 29% were seen once. This rearrangement joins TRBV5-1 to TRBJ1-2, with unresolved D. Sequencing was performed on PBMCs, mostly from graft donor cells, taken 360 days after TCRalphabeta/CD19-depleted stem cell transplant. The sequence was obtained from a boy younger than two who had a stem cell transplant for SCID, so the T cells may come from the graft donor. CDR3 loop: CASSLDGALFGYTF. The CDR3, as DNA: TGCGCCAGCAGCTTGGACGGTGCCCTTTTCGGCTACACCTTC.